The 26 T cell receptor beta chains below come from one sample, sequenced in a study of technical replicates of blood from a handful of donors. The repertoire was sequenced with immunoSEQ multiplex PCR; TCRdb's copy has only in-frame clones and lacks some. The sample yields approximately 99,000 clones, approximately 96% seen once. The material sequenced was T cells isolated from PBMCs. Every receptor here comes from a human donor in good health.

The chain joins TRBV4-3 to TRBJ1-2, with D possibly TRBD1 on 5 matching bases. This CDR3 is built from 15 residues. Germline assignment: CDR1 LGHNA and CDR2 YSLEER. Trimming removed 1 base at V and 4 bases at J, with 13 bases between. The CDR3 DNA is TGCGCCAGCAGCCAAGGTGTGGGGGGTCCCTATGGCTACACCTTC. Amino acids: CASSQGVGGPYGYTF.

This chain links TRBV27 with TRBJ2-1, with 14 bases aligning to TRBD2. Germline trimming cut 2 bases from V and 7 bases from J; bases unmatched to any gene: 13. Germline CDR1 is MNHEY and CDR2 is SMNVEV (reference sequence). CDR3 length equals 19 residues. CDR3 sequence (DNA): TGTGCCAGCAGTTTAGTGGGGGCGCTAGGGACTAGCGGGAGAAATGAGCAGTTCTTC. Protein product: CASSLVGALGTSGRNEQFF.

The chain uses TRBV2 and TRBJ2-1, with 8 bases identical to TRBD2. V gave up 3 bases and J gave up 9 bases; unmatched junction bases: 7. CDR3 length: 14 residues. Germline CDR1 and CDR2: SNHLY and FYNNEI. The DNA for the CDR3 is TGTGCCAGCAGTGAGGATCCCGCGGGGGGTGAGCAGTTCTTC. Translation: CASSEDPAGGEQFF.

This chain uses TRBV28 with TRBJ1-2, with D maybe TRBD1 (6 bases). V was pared by 6 bases and J by 4 bases, with 15 bases between. The germline gives CDR1 MDHEN, CDR2 SYDVKM. The CDR3 is 14 amino acids. The CDR3 region is CASSQMGHVYGYTF. The CDR3 DNA reads as TGTGCCAGCAGCCAAATGGGACACGTCTATGGCTACACCTTC.

The V and J genes are TRBV5-1 and TRBJ2-5; 10 positions match TRBD2. The V gene end was trimmed by 0 bases and the J gene end by 4 bases; junction bases not matched to a gene: 6. Per germline, CDR1 SGHRS and CDR2 YFSETQ. The CDR3 is 16 residues long. CDR3 region: CASSLGLAGVAETQYF. CDR3 nucleotide sequence: TGCGCCAGCAGCTTGGGTCTAGCGGGAGTCGCAGAGACCCAGTACTTC.

This sequence joins TRBV28 and TRBJ1-4, with D possibly TRBD1 on 5 matching bases. CDR3 length: 16 amino acids. The V and J ends lost 6 bases and 4 bases respectively, with 18 bases between them. Germline-derived CDR1 and CDR2 are MDHEN and SYDVKM. The CDR3 coding sequence is TGTGCCAGCAGATTGCGGAGGGTGGGGGTTAATGAAAAACTGTTTTTT. This encodes CASRLRRVGVNEKLFF.

The V and J genes are TRBV2 and TRBJ1-2; TRBD1 matches 8 bases. J gave up 8 bases and V 8 bases, and 13 bases lay outside the gene matches. CDR1 is SNHLY, CDR2 FYNNEI, per germline. CDR3 size: 14 residues. The CDR3: CASGDDRGLKGYTF. Written as DNA, the CDR3 is TGTGCCAGCGGGGATGACAGGGGTCTGAAAGGCTACACCTTC. The whole variable domain, filled in from reference TRBV2 and TRBJ1-2, reads EPEVTQTPSHQVTQMGQEVILRCVPISNHLYFYWYRQILGQKVEFLVSFYNNEISEKSEIFDDQFSVERPDGSNFTLKIRSTKLEDSAMYFCASGDDRGLKGYTFGSGTRLTVV.

The chain recombines TRBV29-1 with TRBJ2-2, with no clear D. Germline V gene lookup returns CDR1 SQVTM and CDR2 ANQGSEA. The CDR3 consists of 13 residues. Trimming removed 5 bases from V and 3 bases from J, with 10 bases in between. CDR3 sequence (DNA): TGCAGCGTTTGGGCAGACCACACCGGGGAGCTGTTTTTT. This translates into CSVWADHTGELFF.

In this sample, this clone turned up a few times. The gene calls are TRBV30 and TRBJ2-1; TRBD2 matches at 11 bases. Germline CDR1 reads GTSNPN; CDR2 reads SVGIG (reference sequence). V shed 1 base, J shed 9 bases, and the junction held 5 bases outside the gene matches. The CDR3 is 14 residues long. The CDR3 spells CAWSEGLAVSEQFF. The CDR3 DNA reads TGTGCCTGGAGTGAGGGACTAGCGGTCAGTGAGCAGTTCTTC.

The chain has TRBV9 and TRBJ2-7; 10 positions match TRBD2. CDR3 length equals 14 residues. Trimming at V came to 3 bases and at J to 2 bases, leaving 2 bases not matched to a gene. The germline CDR1 and CDR2 sequences are SGDLS and YYNGEE. CDR3 region: CASSATSGAYEQYF. DNA for the CDR3: TGTGCCAGCAGCGCCACTAGCGGGGCCTACGAGCAGTACTTC.

A word on this clone: The identical CDR3 is also encoded by other nucleotide sequences in the sample. The J gene is TRBJ1-2, the V gene TRBV18; a possible D gene is TRBD1 (5 bases). The CDR3 length is 13 residues. Germline CDR1 and CDR2: KGHSH and LQKENI. V was pared by 0 bases and J by 5 bases, with 7 bases between. The CDR3 DNA reads as TGTGCCAGCTCACCACCTGGGGGGTATGGCTACACCTTC. Translated, it gives CASSPPGGYGYTF.

This rearrangement joins TRBV10-3 to TRBJ1-2; no firm D call. From germline, CDR1 is ENHRY and CDR2 SYGVKD. The CDR3 has 14 residues. With 8 bases removed from V and 2 bases from J, the gap between germline ends came to 15 bases. The CDR3 is CAIFSGSHNYGYTF. Here the CDR3 DNA reads TGTGCCATCTTTTCAGGAAGTCACAACTATGGCTACACCTTC.

The chain employs TRBV27 and TRBJ2-3; D remains ambiguous. Trimming took off 5 bases at V and 0 bases at J, with 21 bases between the two ends. The CDR3 has 18 residues. CDR1 and CDR2 from the germline V gene are MNHEY and SMNVEV (reference sequence). DNA for the CDR3: TGTGCCAGCAGTCCATCATCGGCGGCCCTAGGAAGCACAGATACGCAGTATTTT. This sequence encodes CASSPSSAALGSTDTQYF.

V gene TRBV30 combines with J gene TRBJ2-1, with D tentatively TRBD1 (6 bases). V was clipped by 2 bases and J by 7 bases, with 12 bases between them. CDR3 size: 13 residues. The V gene's germline CDR1 is GTSNPN and CDR2 SVGIG (reference sequence). The CDR3 DNA is TGTGCCTGGAGTCCCAACAGGGAGAATGAGCAGTTCTTC. Protein: CAWSPNRENEQFF. Based on the CDR3 plus reference TRBV30 and TRBJ2-1, the full variable domain is SQTIHQWPATLVQPVGSPLSLECTVEGTSNPNLYWYRQAAGRGLQLLFYSVGIGQISSEVPQNLSASRPQDRQFILSSKKLLLSDSGFYLCAWSPNRENEQFFGPGTRLTVL.

CDR3: CASSLGLADNNEQFF. In nucleotides, the CDR3 is TGTGCCAGCAGCTTAGGACTAGCGGACAACAATGAGCAGTTCTTC. The V call is TRBV11-3, the J call TRBJ2-1; 9 bases agree with TRBD2. The CDR3 length is 15 residues. Trimming at V came to 1 base and at J to 5 bases, leaving 3 bases not matched to a gene. Germline V gene sequence: CDR1 SGHNT, CDR2 YENEEA.

This clone came up once. The V gene is TRBV19, the J gene TRBJ2-3; TRBD1 matches at 9 bases. Germline loops: CDR1 LNHDA, CDR2 SQIVND (reference sequence). The CDR3 covers 15 residues. V trimming: 6 bases; J trimming: 4 bases; junction bases outside the gene matches: 8. CDR3 nucleotides: TGTGCCAGTAGCCCCGGACAGGGGATTCCAGATACGCAGTATTTT. This encodes CASSPGQGIPDTQYF.

This chain joins TRBV7-9 and TRBJ2-1; D is ambiguous. The CDR3 spans 12 residues. V lost 5 bases and J lost 8, with 10 bases in between. Looked up from germline, CDR1 is SEHNR and CDR2 is FQNEAQ (reference sequence). CDR3 sequence (DNA): TGTGCCAGCAGCCAAGAGAGATATGAGCAGTTCTTC. It translates to CASSQERYEQFF. The complete variable domain, with remaining parts taken from reference TRBV7-9 and TRBJ2-1, reads DTGVSQNPRHKITKRGQNVTFRCDPISEHNRLYWYRQTLGQGPEFLTYFQNEAQLEKSRLLSDRFSAERPKGSFSTLEIQRTEQGDSAMYLCASSQERYEQFFGPGTRLTVL.

The CDR3 spells CASSVGGGNYEQFF. The CDR3 nucleotides are TGTGCCAGCAGCGTAGGGGGCGGGAATTATGAGCAGTTCTTC. The rearrangement links TRBV9 to TRBJ2-1, with D maybe TRBD2 (6 bases). Trimming pared 0 bases from V and 8 bases from J, leaving 12 bases between. In germline, CDR1 is SGDLS, CDR2 YYNGEE. This CDR3 has 14 residues.

This chain links TRBV5-6 with TRBJ1-2, with D possibly TRBD1 on 5 matching bases. CDR1 and CDR2 (germline): SGHDT, YYEEEE. This CDR3 spans 15 amino acids. Trimming removed 4 bases at V and 0 bases at J, with 13 bases between. This CDR3 reads CASSRLDKSNYGYTF. In DNA, the CDR3 is TGTGCCAGCAGCAGACTGGACAAGTCTAACTATGGCTACACCTTC.

The chain employs TRBV30 and TRBJ1-3; no clear D gene. Germline CDR1 and CDR2: GTSNPN and SVGIG (reference sequence). The CDR3 is 13 residues long. Trimming left V 2 bases short and J 2 bases short, with 7 bases between. CDR3 region: CAWSFGAGNTIYF. The DNA of the CDR3 is TGTGCCTGGAGTTTCGGGGCTGGAAACACCATATATTTT.

The chain has TRBV28 and TRBJ2-5; perhaps TRBD2 as D (5 bases). Germline CDR1 MDHEN, CDR2 SYDVKM. The V and J ends lost 1 base and 2 bases respectively, with 11 bases between them. CDR3 length equals 15 residues. In DNA, the CDR3 is TGTGCCAGCAGTTTATACCGGGGTCTACAAGAGACCCAGTACTTC. Translation gives CASSLYRGLQETQYF.

As concerns this clone: Other DNA sequences in the sample encode the same CDR3. The chain carries TRBV19 and TRBJ1-1, with unresolved D. The CDR3 is made up of 13 amino acids. Trimming removed 0 bases from V and 2 bases from J, with 4 bases in between. The germline gives CDR1 LNHDA, CDR2 SQIVND (reference sequence). This CDR3 reads CASSIDRNTEAFF. CDR3 bases: TGTGCCAGTAGTATAGACAGAAACACTGAAGCTTTCTTT.

The J gene is TRBJ2-3, the V gene TRBV7-9, with TRBD2 as a possible D gene (6 bases). Germline CDR1 is SEHNR and CDR2 is FQNEAQ (reference sequence). This CDR3 comprises 14 residues. V gave up 5 bases and J gave up 1 base, with 10 bases separating them. The CDR3 loop is CASSGTQGTDTQYF. The CDR3 region has the DNA TGTGCCAGCAGCGGGACTCAGGGCACAGATACGCAGTATTTT.

This rearrangement joins TRBV5-4 to TRBJ1-2; D unresolved. V was trimmed by 2 bases and J by 4 bases, leaving 9 bases between them. This CDR3 is built from 13 residues. Germline CDR1 reads SGHNT; CDR2 reads YYREEE (reference sequence). For the CDR3, the DNA is TGTGCCAGCAGCTTAGGAGATCTCTATGGCTACACCTTC. Translated: CASSLGDLYGYTF.

V is TRBV5-1 and J is TRBJ1-2; 9 nucleotides align to TRBD1. The V gene's germline CDR1 is SGHRS and CDR2 YFSETQ. Losses at the gene ends were 4 bases for V and 5 bases for J; bases not matched to a gene: 12. The CDR3 loop spans 16 amino acids. DNA of the CDR3: TGCGCCAGCAGCCCAGGACAGGGGATGGTTAGGTATGGCTACACCTTC. Its protein product is CASSPGQGMVRYGYTF.

This clone was seen just once. The chain has TRBV7-8 and TRBJ2-4, with D possibly TRBD2 on 5 matching bases. The V end lost 7 bases, the J end lost 8 bases, and 18 bases lay between the germline ends. This CDR3 contains 14 residues. Germline CDR1 SGHVS, CDR2 FQNEAQ. The CDR3 sequence: CASIDEVGGDIQYF. The CDR3 DNA reads as TGTGCCAGCATCGACGAGGTAGGAGGTGACATTCAGTACTTC. Drawing the rest from reference TRBV7-8 and TRBJ2-4, the complete variable domain is GAGVSQSPRYKVAKRGQDVALRCDPISGHVSLFWYQQALGQGPEFLTYFQNEAQLDKSGLPSDRFFAERPEGSVSTLKIQRTQQEDSAVYLCASIDEVGGDIQYFGAGTRLSVL.